The rows below give T cell receptor beta chains drawn from one sample of a study of cytomegalovirus exposure and HLA in healthy donors. The table came from immunoSEQ multiplex PCR; TCRdb's copy has only in-frame clones and leaves some out. In total, the table holds some 120,000 clones. Sequencing was performed on PBMCs. The receptors shown here come from a man aged 30-40 years in good health and CMV-seronegative. Each CDR3 is given without its conserved first and last residue.

v_call	j_call	cdr3_aa
TRBV28	TRBJ2-7	ASRPGRAGRSEQY
TRBV5-1	TRBJ2-4	ASRRDSLAKNIQY
TRBV30	TRBJ2-3	ASTGGVVDTQY
TRBV19	TRBJ1-1	ASSIGDWANTEAF
TRBV6-4	TRBJ1-6	ASSVEGAGSPLH
TRBV5-1	TRBJ1-1	ASSFSRSKHEGGGRNTEAF
TRBV5-1	TRBJ2-1	ASSFSEKGQGSYNEQF
TRBV13	TRBJ2-7	ASSRPGQGVYEQY
TRBV27	TRBJ2-7	ATRLAGSFFMY
TRBV7-9	TRBJ2-1	ASSRERGQTYNEQF
TRBV21-1	TRBJ1-4	ASSKRGLTNEKLF
TRBV5-6	TRBJ2-4	ASSSSGIGRNIQY
TRBV7-2	TRBJ2-7	ASSPDWDRDYEQY
TRBV19	TRBJ1-1	ASSIQGNTEAF
TRBV28	TRBJ1-2	VTPQVGGYGYT
TRBV30	TRBJ1-1	AWSDRNTEAF
TRBV6-5	TRBJ1-2	ASSYAGWGYGYT
TRBV27	TRBJ2-2	ASSFLFGRGGEKAGELF
TRBV28	TRBJ2-7	ASSNSGGPLYEQY
TRBV18	TRBJ2-2	ASSSRTSGGAGAIAGELF
TRBV13	TRBJ1-2	ASSLMSANYGYT
TRBV14	TRBJ2-7	AGSRDRGLEQY
TRBV6-5	TRBJ1-5	ASSYSGPGGNQPQH
TRBV7-2	TRBJ1-4	ASSPQATNEKLF
TRBV4-2	TRBJ1-6	ASSQEMAGGASPLH
TRBV6-5	TRBJ2-1	ASHPGGTFYNEQF
TRBV5-8	TRBJ2-1	ASSWRQGIDNEQF
TRBV7-9	TRBJ2-3	ASSLVQGQDTQY
TRBV5-4	TRBJ2-2	ASSPNRGRTGELF
TRBV29-1	TRBJ2-1	SVEEDPRGGYNEQF
TRBV28	TRBJ1-1	ASSLGGDRDLKAF
TRBV2	TRBJ1-1	ASSESPGGKTEAF
TRBV19	TRBJ2-7	ASSSLGAEQY
TRBV30	TRBJ1-4	AWTGATNEKLF
TRBV9	TRBJ2-1	ASSVALGQGSYNEQF
TRBV30	TRBJ1-1	AWRITGGWAEAF
TRBV4-1	TRBJ1-2	ASSKDLDSLGYT
TRBV15	TRBJ1-1	ATSRGRGWGTEAF
TRBV30	TRBJ1-4	AWSGGGGQEKLF
TRBV4-3	TRBJ2-3	ASSSGLAGGPEYTDTQY
TRBV19	TRBJ1-6	ATGWGERRPLH
TRBV25-1	TRBJ1-6	ASSAPADSPLH
TRBV5-4	TRBJ2-5	ASSSQLMGETQY
TRBV9	TRBJ1-2	ASSAHPGQGIPNGYT
TRBV28	TRBJ2-5	ASSHEFRQETQY
TRBV7-3	TRBJ1-1	ASSKGGVSTEAF
TRBV7-7	TRBJ1-1	ASSLDRGTEAF
TRBV5-5	TRBJ1-5	ASSPGGDQPQH